There are many counts of the clone carrying this T cell receptor (beta chain). Its antigen is still unknown. CDR1 and CDR2 from the germline V gene are DFQATT and SNEGSKA (reference sequence). The CDR3 extends over 13 amino acids. The germline V and J ends were trimmed by 5 bases and 5 bases, with 13 bases remaining between them. The data derive from a study of early T cells in non-severe SARS-CoV-2 infection. Study information: Unpaired chains resulted from sequencing bulk RNA of unsorted whole blood.

Unique molecular identifier tags were affixed to discrete cDNA molecules. MiXCR, applied by TCRdb to the 5' RACE reads, yields one record per CDR3 protein. The sample shows about 69,000 distinct CDR3 sequences, roughly 13% of them seen only once. Broader study findings: Missing private and CD4 specificities, VDJdb matching favored anti-spike CD8 responses.

The sequenced material came from whole blood. The receptor was derived from an adult who was a healthcare worker with PCR-confirmed SARS-CoV-2 infection or an uninfected control (not recorded which). The V gene is TRBV20-1, the J gene TRBJ2-1; unclear D gene. CDR3 in amino acids: CSALGLVDNEQFF. In nucleotides, the CDR3 is TGCAGTGCTCTGGGTCTAGTCGACAATGAGCAGTTCTTC.